This TCR beta chain was identified during a study of blood T cell repertoires in COVID-19. Whole-study context: Donors in the United States, Italy and Spain gave samples during acute or convalescent COVID-19. T cells, B-cell-depleted T cells, or PBMCs supplied cDNA or gDNA.

This CDR3 has 14 amino acids. Trimming took off 4 bases at V and 4 bases at J, with 12 bases between the two ends. Germline V gene sequence: CDR1 SGHDN, CDR2 FVKESK. This clone came up once. Methods used by the authors: Reference gene primer amplification gave estimated nucleated cell counts. The method was immunoSEQ multiplex PCR; TCRdb's version includes in-frame clones alone and lacks a portion of them. Clone size and V and J calls were adopted from that table, with D and trimming inferred from the DNA. The profile shows about 170,000 clones, approximately 87% of them singletons. This chain uses TRBV14 with TRBJ2-3; tentatively, D is TRBD1 (6 bases). The receptor was derived from a man between 18 and 29 years old with active or convalescent COVID-19. Source material: peripheral blood. The CDR3 DNA is TGTGCCAGCAGCCCGCGAGACAGGTCAGATACGCAGTATTTT. It codes for CASSPRDRSDTQYF. Variable domain in full (rest from reference TRBV14 and TRBJ2-3): EAGVTQFPSHSVIEKGQTVTLRCDPISGHDNLYWYRRVMGKEIKFLLHFVKESKQDESGMPNNRFLAERTGGTYSTLKVQPAELEDSGVYFCASSPRDRSDTQYFGPGTRLTVL.